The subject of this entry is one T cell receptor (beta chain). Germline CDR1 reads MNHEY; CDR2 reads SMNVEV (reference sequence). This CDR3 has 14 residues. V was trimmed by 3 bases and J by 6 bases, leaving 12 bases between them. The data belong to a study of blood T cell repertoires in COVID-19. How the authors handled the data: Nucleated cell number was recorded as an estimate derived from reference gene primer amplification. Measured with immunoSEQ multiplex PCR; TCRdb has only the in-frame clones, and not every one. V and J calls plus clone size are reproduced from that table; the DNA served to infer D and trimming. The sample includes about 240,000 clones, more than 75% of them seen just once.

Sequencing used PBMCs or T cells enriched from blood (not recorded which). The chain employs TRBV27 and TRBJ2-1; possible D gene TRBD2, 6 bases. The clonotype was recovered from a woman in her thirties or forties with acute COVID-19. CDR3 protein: CASSFDLEGNEQFF. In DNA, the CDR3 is TGTGCCAGCAGTTTCGACTTGGAGGGCAATGAGCAGTTCTTC.